This T cell receptor beta chain was sequenced in a study of cytomegalovirus exposure and HLA in healthy donors. V trimming: 4 bases; J trimming: 6 bases; junction bases outside the gene matches: 7. This CDR3 has 14 residues. Germline CDR1 SGHTA, CDR2 FQGNSA. Though nominally healthy at sampling, donors likely had unrecorded immune exposures. Worth noting for this clone: Its cognate antigen is unknown.

PCR involved 60 Vbeta and 13 Jbeta primers. TCRdb keeps only in-frame clones here, not all; method: immunoSEQ multiplex PCR. The sample includes 150,000 to 200,000 clones, about 82% seen only once; the top ten take 5.5% to 8%. Regarding the study as a whole: In a later analysis, the majority of CMV-associated beta chains seemingly showed HLA restriction. The study listed approximately 160 cytomegalovirus-associated TCR beta chains. The number of N-insertions in an Asian-associated ancestry cluster was reportedly below the approximately 680-donor mean in a later analysis.

The receptor was derived from a woman aged 30 to 39 in good health and CMV-seropositive. The specimen sequenced was PBMCs. The chain carries TRBV7-2 and TRBJ2-7; 9 bases map to TRBD1. The CDR3 loop is CASSSGQGNREQYF. The CDR3 DNA sequence: TGTGCCAGCAGCTCGGGACAGGGAAATCGCGAGCAGTACTTC.